This T cell receptor beta chain comes out of a study of CD4 and CD8 cells across lung adenocarcinoma regions. The CDR3 length is 16 residues. CDR1 is MNHNS and CDR2 is SASEGT in the germline V gene. Between the trimmed V and J ends, which lost 5 bases and 1 base, there was a span of 12 bases. Donors had localized lung adenocarcinoma, a non-small cell lung cancer. TCRdb recomputed calls from the PCR reads with MiXCR, one row per CDR3 protein. Of about 5,500 distinct CDR3 sequences in the sample, 45% to 50% were seen once. This chain uses TRBV6-1 with TRBJ2-6; possible D gene TRBD1, 6 bases. Sequenced: CD4+ T cells from the margin of a lung tumor. This sequence originates from a male donor with lung adenocarcinoma. The CD4 and CD8 labels of this study may be unreliable. This CDR3 reads CASSTGKLSGANVLTF. For the CDR3, the DNA is TGTGCCAGCAGTACAGGGAAGCTTTCTGGGGCCAACGTCCTGACTTTC.